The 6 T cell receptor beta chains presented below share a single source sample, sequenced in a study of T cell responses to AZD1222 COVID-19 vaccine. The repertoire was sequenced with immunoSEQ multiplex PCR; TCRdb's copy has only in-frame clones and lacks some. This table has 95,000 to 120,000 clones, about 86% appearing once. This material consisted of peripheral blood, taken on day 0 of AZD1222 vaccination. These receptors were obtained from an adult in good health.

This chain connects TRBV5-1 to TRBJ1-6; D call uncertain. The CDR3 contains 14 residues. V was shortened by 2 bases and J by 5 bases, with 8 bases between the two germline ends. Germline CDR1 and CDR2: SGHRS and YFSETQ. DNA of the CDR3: TGCGCCAGCAGCTTCTCCTCGGATAATTCACCCCTCCACTTT. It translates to CASSFSSDNSPLHF.

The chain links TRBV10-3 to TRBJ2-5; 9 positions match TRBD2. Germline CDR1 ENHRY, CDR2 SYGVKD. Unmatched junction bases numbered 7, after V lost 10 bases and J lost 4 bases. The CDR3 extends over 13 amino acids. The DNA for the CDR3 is TGTGCCAGCAGCGGGGGGACAGTAGAGACCCAGTACTTC. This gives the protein CASSGGTVETQYF.

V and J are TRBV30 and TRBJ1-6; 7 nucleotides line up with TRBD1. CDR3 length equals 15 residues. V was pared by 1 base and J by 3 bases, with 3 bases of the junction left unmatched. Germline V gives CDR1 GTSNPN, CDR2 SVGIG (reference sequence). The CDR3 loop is CAWSAQGNYNSPLHF. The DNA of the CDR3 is TGTGCCTGGAGTGCACAGGGGAACTATAATTCACCCCTCCACTTT.

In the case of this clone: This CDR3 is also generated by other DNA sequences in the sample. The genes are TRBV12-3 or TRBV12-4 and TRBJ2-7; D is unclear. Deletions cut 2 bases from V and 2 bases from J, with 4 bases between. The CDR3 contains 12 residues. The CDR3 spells CASSLSPYEQYF. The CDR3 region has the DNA TGTGCCAGCAGTTTATCTCCCTACGAGCAGTACTTC.

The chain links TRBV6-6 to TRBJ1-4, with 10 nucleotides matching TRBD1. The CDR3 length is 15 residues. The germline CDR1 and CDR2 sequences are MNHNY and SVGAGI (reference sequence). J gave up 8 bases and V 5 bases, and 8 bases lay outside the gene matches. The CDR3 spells CASSLPGQGLEKLFF. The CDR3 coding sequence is TGTGCCAGCAGTCTTCCGGGACAGGGGCTGGAAAAACTGTTTTTT.

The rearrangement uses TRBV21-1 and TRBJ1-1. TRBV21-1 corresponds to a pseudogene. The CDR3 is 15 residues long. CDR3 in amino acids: CASSKLEGMNTEAFF. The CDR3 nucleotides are TGTGCCAGCAGCAAATTGGAGGGCATGAACACTGAAGCTTTCTTT.